This T cell receptor beta chain was retrieved from a study of molecular identifiers for immune sequencing clone quantification. This clonotype was recorded at least ten times. The antigen is not known. J lost 1 base, V lost 5 bases, and 4 bases had no gene match. The CDR3 contains 15 residues. Germline values: CDR1 SEHNR, CDR2 FQNEAQ (reference sequence). General study points: Highly expanded clones may be undercounted when identical TCR molecules share barcodes. Under 1% of molecules in naive cells, but over 97% of effector molecules, belonged to clones above 20 RNA copies.

The authors sorted naive CD8 T cells as CD8+CD4-CCR7+CD45RA+. Generation of bulk TCR libraries relied on previously described methods and listed TCR primers. Each CDR3 protein is one row after TCRdb ran MiXCR on the PCR reads. The sample lists under 600,000 distinct CDR3 sequences, over 20% occurring once. The receptor comes from a human donor in good health. Some libraries in this study had Jurkat cell RNA spiked in. The sample taken for sequencing was naive CD8+ T cells from blood, with Jurkat cell RNA spiked in. The subset was: FACS-sorted CD8+CD4-CCR7+CD45RA+ naive T cells. The gene calls are TRBV7-9 and TRBJ2-1; 8 nucleotides agree with TRBD2. The DNA of the CDR3 is TGTGCCAGCAGCGGCAGCGGGAGTTCCTACAATGAGCAGTTCTTC. The encoded protein is CASSGSGSSYNEQFF.